Listed here are 18 T cell receptor beta chains from one sample, sequenced in a study of blood T cell repertoires in COVID-19 (dated by TCRdb to 2018 to 2020). The library came from the immunoSEQ multiplex PCR assay. TCRdb provides this immuneACCESS table in a form limited to in-frame rearrangements. Some clones are lacking; in checked studies, under half of them reflect an unresolved V gene, and why the rest are absent is not known. This sample gives 110,000 or so clones in total; around 84% of them show up just once. The top ten clones comprise 10% to 15% of the sample. The specimen sequenced was peripheral blood. These receptors came from a human donor in a cohort sampled during active COVID-19.

This clone was seen more than once but under ten times. J is TRBJ2-1 and V is TRBV11-2; a weak D match, TRBD2 (5 bases). V was pared by 0 bases and J by 10 bases, with 10 bases between. This CDR3 spans 13 amino acids. Germline V gene sequence: CDR1 SGHAT, CDR2 FQNNGV. CDR3 in DNA: TGTGCCAGCAGCTTAGATCGGGAACAGGAGCAGTTCTTC. This gives the protein CASSLDREQEQFF.

The genes are TRBV27 and TRBJ2-3; 8 bases line up with TRBD2. CDR1 is MNHEY, CDR2 SMNVEV, per germline (reference sequence). The CDR3 spans 17 residues. V trimming: 5 bases; J trimming: 5 bases; junction bases outside the gene matches: 15. CDR3 sequence reads: CASSQTAGTRVRDTQYF. CDR3 in DNA: TGTGCCAGCAGTCAGACCGCCGGGACTAGGGTTCGAGATACGCAGTATTTT.

This chain uses TRBV7-2 with TRBJ2-4; 8 nucleotides align to TRBD1. CDR3 length equals 17 residues. Looked up from germline, CDR1 is SGHTA and CDR2 is FQGNSA. Trimming took 1 base from V and 3 from J; bases not matched to a gene: 8. The CDR3 DNA is TGTGCCAGCAGCTTAGTTACCAGCGGACAGGGCAAAAACATTCAGTACTTC. Its protein product is CASSLVTSGQGKNIQYF.

J is TRBJ1-4 and V is TRBV18; D not resolved. CDR1 and CDR2 from the germline V gene are KGHSH and LQKENI. The ends were cut back, 3 bases at V and 10 bases at J, with 15 bases in the middle. This CDR3 is 14 amino acids long. CDR3 sequence: CASSPDAGVGKLFF. In nucleotides, the CDR3 is TGTGCCAGCTCACCCGACGCGGGCGTCGGAAAACTGTTTTTT.

This chain uses TRBV28 with TRBJ1-2; D is undetermined. The V gene lost 3 bases and the J gene lost 6 bases, with 2 bases spanning the gap. The CDR3 consists of 10 residues. Per the germline V gene, CDR1 is MDHEN and CDR2 is SYDVKM. CDR3 sequence: CASSFNGYTF. In nucleotides, the CDR3 is TGTGCCAGCAGTTTTAATGGCTACACCTTC.

The V and J genes are TRBV12-3 or TRBV12-4 and TRBJ1-3; D uncertain. This CDR3 spans 13 amino acids. V dropped 6 bases and J dropped 9 bases, with 15 bases sitting between them. CDR3: CASRGDALLTIYF. CDR3 nucleotides: TGTGCCAGCAGGGGAGATGCCCTACTCACCATATATTTT.

The chain recombines TRBV3-1 (or the pseudogene TRBV3-2) with TRBJ2-1; no firm D call. Per the germline V gene, CDR1 is LGHDT and CDR2 is YNNKEL (reference sequence). The CDR3 contains 17 residues. V was pared by 0 bases and J by 2 bases, with 14 bases between. The CDR3 DNA reads TGTGCCAGCAGCCAAGAAAGTCAATTACGGGCCTACAATGAGCAGTTCTTC. This sequence encodes CASSQESQLRAYNEQFF.

This clone was counted between two and nine times. The V and J genes are TRBV19 and TRBJ2-7, with TRBD1 matching 9 bases. CDR1 and CDR2 from the germline V gene are LNHDA and SQIVND (reference sequence). The CDR3 contains 14 residues. Germline trimming cut 5 bases from V and 3 bases from J; bases unmatched to any gene: 5. Here the CDR3 DNA reads TGTGCCAGTAGTCAGCAGGGACAGGGCTACGAGCAGTACTTC. Amino acids: CASSQQGQGYEQYF.

With regard to this clone: The sample carries other DNA sequences with the same CDR3. The chain combines TRBV4-3 with TRBJ2-1; 11 positions agree with TRBD2. Germline-derived CDR1 and CDR2 are LGHNA and YSLEER. The trim removed 4 bases at V and 6 bases at J, leaving 5 bases unmatched. This CDR3 is 15 amino acids long. The CDR3 loop is CASSRTSGGVNEQFF. In DNA form, the CDR3 reads TGCGCCAGCAGCCGAACTAGCGGGGGTGTCAATGAGCAGTTCTTC.

Only a few counts were recorded for this clone. The CDR3, as DNA: TGTGCCAGCAGCTTAGCCCAGGGAATAGAGCAGCCCCAGCATTTT. Its translation: CASSLAQGIEQPQHF. V usage is TRBV7-9 and J usage is TRBJ1-5; TRBD1 is a possible D gene (5 bases). The CDR3 totals 15 residues. V was clipped by 0 bases and J by 7 bases, with 13 bases between them. CDR1 SEHNR and CDR2 FQNEAQ come from the germline V gene (reference sequence).

This chain links TRBV28 with TRBJ2-3; D not resolved. V was cut by 3 bases and J by 2 bases, with 9 bases left in between. This CDR3 has 14 residues. The germline gives CDR1 MDHEN, CDR2 SYDVKM. The DNA for the CDR3 is TGTGCCAGCAGTTTGAGGCCATCCACAGATACGCAGTATTTT. Translating gives CASSLRPSTDTQYF. Filled out from reference TRBV28 and TRBJ2-3, the complete variable domain reads DVKVTQSSRYLVKRTGEKVFLECVQDMDHENMFWYRQDPGLGLRLIYFSYDVKMKEKGDIPEGYSVSREKKERFSLILESASTNQTSMYLCASSLRPSTDTQYFGPGTRLTVL.

The rearrangement joins TRBV7-2 to TRBJ2-7, with 11 bases identical to TRBD2. Germline assignment: CDR1 SGHTA and CDR2 FQGNSA. Unmatched junction bases numbered 8, after V lost 4 bases and J lost 3 bases. The CDR3 runs to 16 residues. The CDR3 nucleotides are TGTGCCAGCAGCTCTTCAGAGACTAGCGGGGTCTACGAGCAGTACTTC. Its translation is CASSSSETSGVYEQYF.

This chain links TRBV27 with TRBJ2-3; TRBD2 aligns across 10 bases. Trimming cost V 5 bases and J 0 bases; bases outside gene matches: 8. From germline, CDR1 is MNHEY and CDR2 SMNVEV (reference sequence). The CDR3 length is 17 residues. CDR3 DNA: TGTGCCAGCAGTCCCCTAAGGACTAGCGGAAGCACAGATACGCAGTATTTT. This translates into CASSPLRTSGSTDTQYF.

CDR3 DNA: TGTGCCAGCAGTGAGGCAGGGGTTAACTATGGCTACACCTTC. Translating gives CASSEAGVNYGYTF. The chain links TRBV2 to TRBJ1-2; perhaps TRBD1 as D (6 bases). Germline CDR1 SNHLY, CDR2 FYNNEI. CDR3 length: 14 residues. V shed 3 bases and J shed 1 base, with 9 bases lying between them.

This clone was recorded once. The chain has TRBV7-2 and TRBJ1-4, with unresolved D. V gave up 1 base and J gave up 0 bases, with 6 bases separating them. Germline assignment: CDR1 SGHTA and CDR2 FQGNSA. The CDR3 consists of 15 residues. The CDR3 DNA reads as TGTGCCAGCAGCTTAGACAGAGCAACTAATGAAAAACTGTTTTTT. Protein: CASSLDRATNEKLFF.

The chain carries TRBV18 and TRBJ1-1; D is unresolved. This CDR3 has 14 amino acids. V dropped 3 bases and J dropped 0 bases, with 8 bases sitting between them. CDR1 and CDR2 from the germline V gene are KGHSH and LQKENI. The CDR3 DNA reads TGTGCCAGCTCACCGGAGCAGATGAACACTGAAGCTTTCTTT. This sequence encodes CASSPEQMNTEAFF.

Written as DNA, the CDR3 is TGTGCCTGGAGTGTCCTTGGGACACCGAACACTGAAGCTTTCTTT. This gives the protein CAWSVLGTPNTEAFF. This chain uses TRBV30 with TRBJ1-1, with D possibly matching TRBD1 (6 bases). CDR1 is GTSNPN and CDR2 is SVGIG in the germline V gene (reference sequence). V lost 0 bases and J lost 1, with 12 bases in between. This CDR3 is built from 15 residues.

Points on this clone: This specimen includes other DNA sequences encoding the same CDR3. This CDR3 reads CASSQDSGGAGNEQFF. DNA of the CDR3: TGCGCCAGCAGCCAAGACAGCGGGGGGGCCGGGAATGAGCAGTTCTTC. The rearrangement links TRBV4-3 to TRBJ2-1, with 10 positions matching TRBD2. J was trimmed by 7 bases and V by 0 bases; bases with no gene match: 6. The CDR3 spans 16 residues. Germline CDR1 is LGHNA and CDR2 is YSLEER.